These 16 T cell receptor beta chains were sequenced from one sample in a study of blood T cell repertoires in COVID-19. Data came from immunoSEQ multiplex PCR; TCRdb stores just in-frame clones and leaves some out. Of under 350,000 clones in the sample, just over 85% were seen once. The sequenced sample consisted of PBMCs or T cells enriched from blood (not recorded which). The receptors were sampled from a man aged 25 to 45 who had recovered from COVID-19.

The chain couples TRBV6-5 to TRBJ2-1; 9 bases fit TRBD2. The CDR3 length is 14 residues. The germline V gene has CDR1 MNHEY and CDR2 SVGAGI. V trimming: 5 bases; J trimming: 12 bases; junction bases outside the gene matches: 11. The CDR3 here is CASSRREGPYVQFF. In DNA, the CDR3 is TGTGCCAGCAGTCGGCGGGAGGGCCCTTATGTGCAGTTCTTC.

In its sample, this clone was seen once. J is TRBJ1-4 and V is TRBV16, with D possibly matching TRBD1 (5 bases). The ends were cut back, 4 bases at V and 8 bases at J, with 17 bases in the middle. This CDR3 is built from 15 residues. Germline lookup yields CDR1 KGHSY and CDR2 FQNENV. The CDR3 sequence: CASSRTHRSGEKLFF. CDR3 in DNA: TGTGCCAGCAGCCGGACACACAGGTCCGGAGAAAAACTGTTTTTT.

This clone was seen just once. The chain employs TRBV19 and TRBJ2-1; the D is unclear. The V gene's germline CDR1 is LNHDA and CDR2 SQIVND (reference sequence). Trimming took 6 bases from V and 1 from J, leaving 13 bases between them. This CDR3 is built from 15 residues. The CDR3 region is CASRITTWSYNEQFF. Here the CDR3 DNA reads TGTGCCAGTAGGATTACTACTTGGTCCTACAATGAGCAGTTCTTC.

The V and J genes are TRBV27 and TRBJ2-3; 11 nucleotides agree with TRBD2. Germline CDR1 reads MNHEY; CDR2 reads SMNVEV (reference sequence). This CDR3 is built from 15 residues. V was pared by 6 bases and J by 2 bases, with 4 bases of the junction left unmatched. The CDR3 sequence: CASRTSGAHTDTQYF. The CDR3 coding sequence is TGTGCCAGCAGGACTAGCGGGGCACACACAGATACGCAGTATTTT.

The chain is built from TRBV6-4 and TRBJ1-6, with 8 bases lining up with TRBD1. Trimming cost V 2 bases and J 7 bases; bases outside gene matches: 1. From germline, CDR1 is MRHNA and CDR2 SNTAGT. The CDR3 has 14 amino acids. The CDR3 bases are TGTGCCAGCAGTGACCGGGACAGGAATTCACCCCTCCACTTT. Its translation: CASSDRDRNSPLHF.

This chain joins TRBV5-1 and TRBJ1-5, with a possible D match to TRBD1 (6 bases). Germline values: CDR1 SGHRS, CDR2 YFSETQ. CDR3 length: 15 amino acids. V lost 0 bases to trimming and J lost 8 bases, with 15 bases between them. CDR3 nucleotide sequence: TGCGCCAGCAGCTTGGCCGTAGGGGAGGGGGAGCCCCAGCATTTT. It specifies CASSLAVGEGEPQHF.

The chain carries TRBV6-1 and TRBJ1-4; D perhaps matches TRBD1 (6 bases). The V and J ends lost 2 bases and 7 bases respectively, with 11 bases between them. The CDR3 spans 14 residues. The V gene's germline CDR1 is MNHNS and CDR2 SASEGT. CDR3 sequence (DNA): TGTGCCAGCAGTGAAACACAGGGTCCTGAAAAACTGTTTTTT. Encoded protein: CASSETQGPEKLFF.

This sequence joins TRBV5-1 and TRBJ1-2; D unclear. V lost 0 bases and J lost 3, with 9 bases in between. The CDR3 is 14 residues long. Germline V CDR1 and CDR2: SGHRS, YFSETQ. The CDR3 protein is CASSLEARDYGYTF. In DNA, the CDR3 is TGCGCCAGCAGCTTGGAGGCCCGGGACTATGGCTACACCTTC.

As DNA, the CDR3 is TGTGCCATCAGTGATTTCGGGCCAACGGACAGGGCCTACTATGGCTACACCTTC. Protein sequence: CAISDFGPTDRAYYGYTF. This chain uses TRBV10-3 with TRBJ1-2, with TRBD1 identical over 8 bases. Trimming at V came to 3 bases and at J to 3 bases, leaving 15 bases not matched to a gene. Per germline, CDR1 ENHRY and CDR2 SYGVKD. The length of the CDR3 is 18 residues.

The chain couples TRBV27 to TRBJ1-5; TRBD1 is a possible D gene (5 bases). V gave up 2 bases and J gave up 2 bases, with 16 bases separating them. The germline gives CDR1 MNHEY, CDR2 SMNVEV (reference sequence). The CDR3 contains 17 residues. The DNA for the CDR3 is TGTGCCAGCAGTTTACGGCAGGGAGGTTGGGGCAATCAGCCCCAGCATTTT. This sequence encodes CASSLRQGGWGNQPQHF.

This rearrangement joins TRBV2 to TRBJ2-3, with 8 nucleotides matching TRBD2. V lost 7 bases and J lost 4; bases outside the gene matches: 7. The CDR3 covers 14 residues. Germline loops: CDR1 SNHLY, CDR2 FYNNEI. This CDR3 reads CASNSGGPADTQYF. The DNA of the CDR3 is TGTGCCAGCAACAGCGGGGGCCCGGCAGATACGCAGTATTTT. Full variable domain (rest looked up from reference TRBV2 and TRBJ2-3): EPEVTQTPSHQVTQMGQEVILRCVPISNHLYFYWYRQILGQKVEFLVSFYNNEISEKSEIFDDQFSVERPDGSNFTLKIRSTKLEDSAMYFCASNSGGPADTQYFGPGTRLTVL.

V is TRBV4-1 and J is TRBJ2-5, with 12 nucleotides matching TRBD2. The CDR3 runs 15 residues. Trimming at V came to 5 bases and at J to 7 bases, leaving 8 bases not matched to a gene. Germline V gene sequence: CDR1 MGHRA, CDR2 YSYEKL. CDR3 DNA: TGCGCCAGCAGCGCTGGACTAGCGGGGACCGGGACCCAGTACTTC. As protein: CASSAGLAGTGTQYF.

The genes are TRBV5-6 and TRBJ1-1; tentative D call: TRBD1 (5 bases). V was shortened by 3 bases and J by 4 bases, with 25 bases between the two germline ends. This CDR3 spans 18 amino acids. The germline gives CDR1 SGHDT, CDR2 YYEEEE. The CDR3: CASSSYSEREGDFTEAFF. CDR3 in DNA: TGTGCCAGCAGCTCCTACTCAGAGCGGGAAGGGGATTTCACTGAAGCTTTCTTT.

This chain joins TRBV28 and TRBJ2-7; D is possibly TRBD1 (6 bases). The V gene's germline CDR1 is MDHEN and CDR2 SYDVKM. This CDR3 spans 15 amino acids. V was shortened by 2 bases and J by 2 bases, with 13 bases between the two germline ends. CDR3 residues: CASSLAGTPPYEQYF. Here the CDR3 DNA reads TGTGCCAGCAGTTTAGCCGGGACACCACCCTACGAGCAGTACTTC.

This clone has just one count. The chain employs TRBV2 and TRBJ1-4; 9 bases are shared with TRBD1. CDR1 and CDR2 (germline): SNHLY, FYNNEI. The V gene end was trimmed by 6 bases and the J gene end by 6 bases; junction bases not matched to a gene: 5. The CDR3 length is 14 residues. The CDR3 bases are TGTGCCAGCAGGTTCGGACAGGGGTATGAAAAACTGTTTTTT. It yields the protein CASRFGQGYEKLFF.

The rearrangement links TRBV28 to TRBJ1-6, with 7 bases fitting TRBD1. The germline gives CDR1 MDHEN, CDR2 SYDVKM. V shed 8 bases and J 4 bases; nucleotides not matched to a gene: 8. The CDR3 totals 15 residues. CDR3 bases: TGTGCCAGCGATTCACCGGGACAGTATAATTCACCCCTCCACTTT. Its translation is CASDSPGQYNSPLHF.